Described below is a single T cell receptor beta chain sequence and its context. While infection was still active, Seattle patients were enrolled and then followed longitudinally. Authors' processing steps: Using reference gene primer amplification, nucleated cell counts were estimated. Repertoires were generated with immunoSEQ multiplex PCR, while TCRdb's copy carries only in-frame clones and drops some. The V and J calls and the clone size are those of that table, but D and trimming were determined from the DNA. The table records 200,000 to 250,000 clones, approximately 85% of them present only once. The data were obtained in a study of blood T cell repertoires in COVID-19. Germline V gene lookup returns CDR1 SGHRS and CDR2 YFSETQ. The J segment lost 2 bases and the V segment lost 3 bases, leaving 0 bases of the junction unmatched. This CDR3 has 14 amino acids.

Input material: peripheral blood. The sequence came from a woman older than 75 with COVID-19, enrolled during active disease. This chain connects TRBV5-1 to TRBJ2-1; 9 bases map to TRBD1. CDR3 in DNA: TGCGCCAGCAGCTGGGACAGGGCCTACAATGAGCAGTTCTTC. Residues: CASSWDRAYNEQFF.